The text below deals with one T cell receptor (beta chain). Its matching antigen is unknown. Researchers prepared the TCRbeta library using unique molecular identifiers, the study reports. TCRdb re-called the PCR reads with MiXCR, one entry per CDR3 protein. Here the sample spans around 670,000 distinct CDR3 sequences, roughly 13% being singletons. This record belongs to a study of T-cell reconstitution after alpha-beta-depleted transplantation in children. Findings and limits, study-wide: Alpha-beta T cells about two months after transplant reportedly derived from several hundred expanded graft clones. Some patients' high day-60 TCRbeta diversity was traced to surviving recipient T cells and thymic progenitors.

The CDR3 runs to 13 residues. V lost 1 base and J lost 4, with 8 bases in between. The sample in question was PBMCs, obtained before TCRalphabeta/CD19-depleted stem cell transplant. The clonotype comes from a girl aged 2 to 10 with congenital amegakaryocytic thrombocytopenia, due to receive a stem cell transplant. The chain joins TRBV12-3 or TRBV12-4 to TRBJ2-7; D is uncertain. The CDR3 region is CASSLVIKYEQYF. The CDR3, as DNA: TGTGCCAGCAGTTTAGTTATTAAATACGAGCAGTACTTC.